The 14 T cell receptor beta chains in this list originate from one sample, sequenced in a study of blood T cell repertoires in COVID-19. Here immunoSEQ multiplex PCR was the method, and the copy in TCRdb shows in-frame clones only, minus some. This table has 30,000 to 40,000 clones, 75% to 90% appearing once. Sequenced material: peripheral blood. Receptors were obtained from an elderly man with active COVID-19.

This clone has just one count. V usage is TRBV18 and J usage is TRBJ2-7; 10 positions agree with TRBD2. Germline lookup yields CDR1 KGHSH and CDR2 LQKENI. This CDR3 contains 14 residues. J lost 7 bases, V lost 2 bases, and 5 bases had no gene match. This CDR3 reads CASSPGLAVGEQYF. As DNA, the CDR3 is TGTGCCAGCTCACCAGGACTAGCGGTCGGTGAGCAGTACTTC.

The chain recombines TRBV5-1 with TRBJ2-3; 7 positions agree with TRBD2. The CDR3 loop spans 13 amino acids. With V trimmed by 5 bases and J by 6 bases, 6 bases remained unmatched. The germline CDR1 and CDR2 sequences are SGHRS and YFSETQ. CDR3 nucleotides: TGCGCCAGCAGTTCCGGGGGGAGCGATACGCAGTATTTT. Translation gives CASSSGGSDTQYF.

The chain has TRBV28 and TRBJ2-5, with TRBD2 matching 14 bases. V was pared by 6 bases and J by 5 bases, with 8 bases of the junction left unmatched. Germline V lookup: CDR1 MDHEN, CDR2 SYDVKM. The CDR3 totals 16 residues. The CDR3 region is CASSRLAGGPRETQYF. The CDR3 region has the DNA TGTGCCAGCAGCAGACTAGCGGGAGGGCCGCGGGAGACCCAGTACTTC.

The chain links TRBV12-3 or TRBV12-4 to TRBJ1-5; 7 bases align to TRBD1. V shed 7 bases and J 5 bases; nucleotides not matched to a gene: 5. The CDR3 is 13 amino acids. The CDR3 protein is CASNRDSYQPQHF. Written as DNA, the CDR3 is TGTGCCAGCAACCGGGACAGCTATCAGCCCCAGCATTTT.

The chain employs TRBV9 and TRBJ2-3, with D perhaps matching TRBD2 (7 bases). The germline CDR1 and CDR2 sequences are SGDLS and YYNGEE. V lost 5 bases and J 3 bases, leaving 13 bases between the germline ends. The CDR3 is 14 amino acids. The CDR3, as DNA: TGTGCCAGCAGTGGGGGGGGCTGGACAGATACGCAGTATTTT. Protein sequence: CASSGGGWTDTQYF.

The chain carries TRBV5-1 and TRBJ2-1, with 14 bases fitting TRBD2. The junction had 10 bases not matched to a gene; V was cut back by 7 bases and J by 7 bases. Germline CDR1 is SGHRS and CDR2 is YFSETQ. The CDR3 spans 16 residues. The CDR3 sequence: CASSGTSGRTANEQFF. The DNA of the CDR3 is TGCGCCAGCTCCGGGACTAGCGGGAGAACTGCGAATGAGCAGTTCTTC. The entire variable domain, with the rest obtained from reference TRBV5-1 and TRBJ2-1, is as follows: KAGVTQTPRYLIKTRGQQVTLSCSPISGHRSVSWYQQTPGQGLQFLFEYFSETQRNKGNFPGRFSGRQFSNSRSEMNVSTLELGDSALYLCASSGTSGRTANEQFFGPGTRLTVL.

V and J are TRBV28 and TRBJ2-7; no clear D gene. Germline assignment: CDR1 MDHEN and CDR2 SYDVKM. V lost 8 bases and J 2 bases, leaving 10 bases between the germline ends. The CDR3 totals 12 residues. The CDR3 spells CASQANTYEQYF. The CDR3 DNA follows: TGTGCCAGCCAGGCCAATACCTACGAGCAGTACTTC.

The V gene is TRBV7-9, the J gene TRBJ2-1, with 8 bases matching TRBD1. This CDR3 contains 15 residues. Germline V gene lookup returns CDR1 SEHNR and CDR2 FQNEAQ (reference sequence). Trimming took 0 bases from V and 5 from J; bases not matched to a gene: 3. This chain's CDR3 is CASSLASTGDNEQFF. CDR3 coding DNA: TGTGCCAGCAGCTTAGCTTCGACAGGGGACAATGAGCAGTTCTTC.

V and J are TRBV10-2 and TRBJ2-1; no firm D call. Germline CDR1 and CDR2: WSHSY and SAAADI. The CDR3 has 8 residues. V gave up 8 bases and J gave up 10 bases, with 3 bases separating them. DNA for the CDR3: TGCGCCAGCGGCGAGCAGTTCTTC. Translated: CASGEQFF.

The J gene is TRBJ2-1, the V gene TRBV29-1; D is perhaps TRBD1 (5 bases). Germline CDR1 SQVTM, CDR2 ANQGSEA. The CDR3 has 14 amino acids. Trimming removed 6 bases at V and 0 bases at J, with 12 bases between. The DNA of the CDR3 is TGCAGCGTCGAACAGGATTACTCCTACAATGAGCAGTTCTTC. This sequence encodes CSVEQDYSYNEQFF.

This clone was detected a few times. CDR3 DNA: TGCAGTGCTAGTGACACTAGTAGAGAGACCCAGTACTTC. Its protein is CSASDTSRETQYF. V usage is TRBV20-1 and J usage is TRBJ2-5, with TRBD2 as a possible D gene (5 bases). The CDR3 sequence is 13 residues long. V was clipped by 3 bases and J by 4 bases, with 12 bases between them. Germline CDR1 and CDR2: DFQATT and SNEGSKA (reference sequence).

The chain couples TRBV2 to TRBJ1-2; D possibly corresponds to TRBD1 (6 bases). V lost 2 bases and J lost 4, with 11 bases in between. Germline V gives CDR1 SNHLY, CDR2 FYNNEI. The CDR3 sequence is 14 residues long. The chain's CDR3 is CASSESRDTYGYTF. The CDR3 DNA is TGTGCCAGCAGTGAATCCCGGGACACCTATGGCTACACCTTC.

This clone was detected only a few times. V gene TRBV5-5 combines with J gene TRBJ2-1, with D possibly TRBD2 on 6 matching bases. Germline V CDR1 and CDR2: SGHKS, YYEKEE (reference sequence). V gave up 0 bases and J gave up 12 bases, with 13 bases separating them. CDR3 length: 13 residues. In nucleotides, the CDR3 is TGTGCCAGCAGCTTGGCGGGAGCCGGGGGGCAGTTCTTC. Amino acids: CASSLAGAGGQFF.

The chain joins TRBV6-2 or TRBV6-3 to TRBJ1-5; D is ambiguous. The V end was cut by 4 bases, the J end by 6 bases, with 22 bases between. CDR1 is MNHEY and CDR2 is SVGEGT in the germline V gene. This CDR3 comprises 17 residues. This chain's CDR3 is CASSLESLTLLAQPQHF. The DNA for the CDR3 is TGTGCCAGCAGTTTGGAGTCCCTGACTTTGCTAGCTCAGCCCCAGCATTTT.